This T cell receptor (beta chain) was sequenced in a study of cytomegalovirus exposure and HLA in healthy donors. The study's findings and limits: In a later analysis, compared with equally common non-associated chains, HLA-associated beta chains were more expanded. Listed as cytomegalovirus-associated were approximately 160 TCR beta chains.

60 Vbeta and 13 Jbeta primers were used in PCR. Produced via immunoSEQ multiplex PCR; TCRdb's table is partial and in-frame only. The sample shows 130,000 or so clones, more than 60% of them seen only once. V gave up 3 bases and J gave up 5 bases; unmatched junction bases: 0. The CDR3 is 13 residues long. The germline V gene has CDR1 KGHSH and CDR2 LQKENI. As for this clone: Its target is not known.

The study sampled nominally healthy donors, though unrecorded immune exposures were likely. The sequence came from a woman between 35 and 50 years old in good health and CMV-seropositive. This chain links TRBV18 with TRBJ1-5, with 8 positions matching TRBD1. Sequenced input: PBMCs. The CDR3, as DNA: TGTGCCAGCTCACCGGGACAGGATCAGCCCCAGCATTTT. Its protein is CASSPGQDQPQHF.